The 22 T cell receptor beta chains below all came from one sample that was sequenced in a study of blood T cell repertoires in COVID-19. Repertoires were generated with immunoSEQ multiplex PCR, while TCRdb's copy carries only in-frame clones and drops some. The sample consists of about 74,000 clones, roughly four fifths of them appearing once. Sample: peripheral blood. The receptors shown here come from a human donor in a cohort sampled during active COVID-19.

This rearrangement joins TRBV25-1 to TRBJ1-1; a possible D gene is TRBD1 (5 bases). The CDR3 runs to 15 residues. Germline V CDR1 and CDR2: MGHDK, SYGVNS. The V gene lost 7 bases and the J gene lost 2 bases, with 17 bases spanning the gap. CDR3: CASTESRVVNTEAFF. The DNA for the CDR3 is TGTGCCAGCACCGAGTCCAGGGTTGTAAACACTGAAGCTTTCTTT.

V usage is TRBV6-5 and J usage is TRBJ1-6; D is unresolved. Germline V gene sequence: CDR1 MNHEY, CDR2 SVGAGI. V shed 2 bases and J shed 6 bases, with 11 bases lying between them. The CDR3 is made up of 15 amino acids. The CDR3 DNA is TGTGCCAGCAGTTACATCCGGGGTGGTAATTCACCCCTCCACTTT. Its translation is CASSYIRGGNSPLHF.

V is TRBV28 and J is TRBJ2-7; possibly TRBD1 for D (6 bases). Germline V CDR1 and CDR2: MDHEN, SYDVKM. CDR3 length equals 13 residues. Trimming removed 4 bases from V and 3 bases from J, with 10 bases in between. DNA of the CDR3: TGTGCCAGCAGTTCCGGGACACACTACGAGCAGTACTTC. Translating gives CASSSGTHYEQYF.

This clone came up a few times. This chain links TRBV27 with TRBJ1-5; unclear D gene. Trimming removed 3 bases at V and 4 bases at J, with 7 bases between. Germline CDR1 is MNHEY and CDR2 is SMNVEV (reference sequence). The CDR3 runs 13 residues. The CDR3 is CASSFSANQPQHF. Written as DNA, the CDR3 is TGTGCCAGCAGTTTCAGCGCTAATCAGCCCCAGCATTTT.

This clone was detected once. This sequence joins TRBV30 and TRBJ1-5, with 9 positions matching TRBD1. The germline CDR1 and CDR2 sequences are GTSNPN and SVGIG (reference sequence). The CDR3 sequence is 16 residues long. V lost 1 base to trimming and J lost 2 bases; unmatched junction nucleotides: 6. The CDR3 sequence: CAWSASGQGGNQPQHF. CDR3 DNA sequence: TGTGCCTGGAGTGCCTCGGGACAGGGTGGCAATCAGCCCCAGCATTTT.

With regard to this clone: The junction shows a germline mismatch at one end, possibly a read error. This chain connects TRBV29-1 to TRBJ1-2; D gene ambiguous. Germline V gives CDR1 SQVTM, CDR2 ANQGSEA. The CDR3 runs to 9 residues. The CDR3 reads CSAPGEAAF. In nucleotides, the CDR3 is TGCAGCGCCCCCGGGGAGGCAGCTTTC.

J is TRBJ1-2 and V is TRBV10-3; TRBD1 matches at 7 bases. V shed 2 bases, J shed 4 bases, and the junction held 7 bases outside the gene matches. Germline V lookup: CDR1 ENHRY, CDR2 SYGVKD. This CDR3 region has 15 residues. The DNA of the CDR3 is TGTGCCATCAGTGAGAGTACAGGGGAATTCTATGGCTACACCTTC. Encoded protein: CAISESTGEFYGYTF.

The rearrangement uses TRBV9 and TRBJ2-1, with TRBD2 matching over 9 bases. CDR3 length: 21 residues. CDR1 is SGDLS, CDR2 YYNGEE, per germline. The V gene end was trimmed by 7 bases and the J gene end by 4 bases; junction bases not matched to a gene: 27. The DNA for the CDR3 is TGTGCCAGCGGTGGCGGGGGGGCCCCTCGCGACAAAATCTCCCTATACAATGAGCAGTTCTTC. This encodes CASGGGGAPRDKISLYNEQFF.

The chain is built from TRBV27 and TRBJ1-2; 7 bases match TRBD1. The CDR3 loop spans 13 amino acids. Unmatched junction bases numbered 4, after V lost 6 bases and J lost 3 bases. Germline V gives CDR1 MNHEY, CDR2 SMNVEV (reference sequence). The CDR3 region is CASRRQGDYGYTF. The DNA of the CDR3 is TGTGCCAGCAGACGCCAGGGGGACTATGGCTACACCTTC.

A few counts support this clone. This chain uses TRBV19 with TRBJ1-2; D is possibly TRBD1 (5 bases). The germline V gene encodes CDR1 LNHDA and CDR2 SQIVND (reference sequence). The CDR3 runs 11 residues. Trimming shortened V by 7 bases and J by 5 bases, and 8 bases separated the two germline ends. This chain's CDR3 is CASTRGYGYTF. CDR3 nucleotides: TGTGCCAGTACCCGGGGGTATGGCTACACCTTC.

The chain carries TRBV20-1 and TRBJ1-2; D possibly corresponds to TRBD1 (5 bases). The CDR3 has 14 residues. V lost 3 bases, J lost 8 bases, and 19 bases lay in between. Germline lookup yields CDR1 DFQATT and CDR2 SNEGSKA (reference sequence). CDR3 protein: CSASLGEGRRGYTF. The CDR3 nucleotides read TGCAGTGCTAGTTTAGGGGAGGGTCGGCGGGGCTACACCTTC.

The rearrangement links TRBV19 to TRBJ1-2; D might be TRBD1 (6 bases). This CDR3 is 18 amino acids long. Germline CDR1 and CDR2: LNHDA and SQIVND (reference sequence). The V and J ends lost 9 bases and 5 bases respectively, with 31 bases between them. CDR3 nucleotides: TGTGCCAGCACCCTGGTTCTGGACAGCACAGGGAAGAGGTATGGCTACACCTTC. This codes for CASTLVLDSTGKRYGYTF.

The chain is built from TRBV5-1 and TRBJ2-1; TRBD2 matches at 10 bases. The CDR3 sequence is 16 residues long. Germline CDR1 SGHRS, CDR2 YFSETQ. The trim removed 4 bases at V and 3 bases at J, leaving 7 bases unmatched. Here the CDR3 reads CASSHFSSGGYNEQFF. CDR3 in DNA: TGCGCCAGCAGCCACTTTTCTAGCGGGGGCTACAATGAGCAGTTCTTC. Full variable domain (outside the CDR3, taken from reference TRBV5-1 and TRBJ2-1): KAGVTQTPRYLIKTRGQQVTLSCSPISGHRSVSWYQQTPGQGLQFLFEYFSETQRNKGNFPGRFSGRQFSNSRSEMNVSTLELGDSALYLCASSHFSSGGYNEQFFGPGTRLTVL.

The V call is TRBV5-1, the J call TRBJ1-4; TRBD1 matches 9 bases. Looked up from germline, CDR1 is SGHRS and CDR2 is YFSETQ. The CDR3 loop spans 15 amino acids. V lost 0 bases, J lost 4 bases, and 1 base stayed unmatched. The CDR3 is CASSLGDRDNEKLFF. The CDR3 DNA is TGCGCCAGCAGCTTGGGGGACAGGGATAATGAAAAACTGTTTTTT.

V gene TRBV9 combines with J gene TRBJ2-7; TRBD2 matches at 9 bases. V was pared by 3 bases and J by 4 bases, with 8 bases of the junction left unmatched. This CDR3 is built from 15 residues. Germline loops: CDR1 SGDLS, CDR2 YYNGEE. Written as DNA, the CDR3 is TGTGCCAGCAGCGGACCCGGGACTAGCAGTTACGAGCAGTACTTC. Its translation is CASSGPGTSSYEQYF.

J is TRBJ1-2 and V is TRBV7-9, with D possibly TRBD1 on 6 matching bases. The CDR3 sequence is 13 residues long. Germline-derived CDR1 and CDR2 are SEHNR and FQNEAQ (reference sequence). Trimming took 5 bases from V and 2 from J, leaving 9 bases between them. This CDR3 is CASSRDINYGYTF. CDR3 nucleotide sequence: TGTGCCAGCAGCCGGGACATAAACTATGGCTACACCTTC.

The chain is built from TRBV7-2 and TRBJ2-7; 7 bases are a match to TRBD2. V dropped 2 bases and J dropped 1; count of bases not matched to a gene: 8. Germline V CDR1 and CDR2: SGHTA, FQGNSA. The CDR3 runs to 16 residues. DNA of the CDR3: TGTGCCAGCAGCTTATCTTCGGTGGGGGGGTCCTACGAGCAGTACTTC. This encodes CASSLSSVGGSYEQYF.

V gene TRBV5-6 combines with J gene TRBJ2-7, with 8 bases lining up with TRBD1. CDR1 and CDR2 (germline): SGHDT, YYEEEE. V shed 4 bases and J 6 bases; nucleotides not matched to a gene: 6. The CDR3 spans 13 residues. This chain's CDR3 is CASSLGTGSEQYF. The DNA of the CDR3 is TGTGCCAGCAGCCTAGGGACAGGTAGCGAGCAGTACTTC.

CDR3 bases: TGTGCCAGCAGCTTTTTTTTGGGACAAAGCTCCTACGAGCAGTACTTC. Translating gives CASSFFLGQSSYEQYF. The rearrangement links TRBV5-6 to TRBJ2-7; the D gene is possibly TRBD1 (6 bases). The CDR3 extends over 16 amino acids. From germline, CDR1 is SGHDT and CDR2 YYEEEE. The germline V and J ends were trimmed by 2 bases and 0 bases, with 15 bases remaining between them.

V is TRBV11-2 and J is TRBJ1-2; D is uncertain. This CDR3 is built from 12 residues. Trimming removed 5 bases at V and 4 bases at J, with 8 bases between. Germline loops: CDR1 SGHAT, CDR2 FQNNGV. The CDR3 bases are TGTGCCAGCAGCCGGGTGAGCTATGGCTACACCTTC. Protein: CASSRVSYGYTF.

The chain is built from TRBV18 and TRBJ2-7, with 9 bases aligning to TRBD1. This CDR3 has 17 residues. V shed 5 bases, J shed 2 bases, and the junction held 13 bases outside the gene matches. Germline CDR1 reads KGHSH; CDR2 reads LQKENI. CDR3 sequence: CASSSKQGALSPYEQYF. For the CDR3, the DNA is TGTGCCAGCTCATCAAAACAGGGGGCGCTTAGCCCCTACGAGCAGTACTTC.

This chain uses TRBV5-4 with TRBJ1-5; no reliable D call. V was cut by 4 bases and J by 7 bases, with 15 bases left in between. Germline V gives CDR1 SGHNT, CDR2 YYREEE (reference sequence). This CDR3 comprises 14 residues. CDR3 bases: TGTGCCAGCAGCGTGGGCCGTGGCGGGCAGCCCCAGCATTTT. Encoded protein: CASSVGRGGQPQHF.